A single sample is the source of the 15 T cell receptor beta chains below, sequenced in a study of T cell repertoires in cytomegalovirus infection. These receptors are not linked to any known antigen. Each CDR3 protein gets one entry after TCRdb re-called the reads with MiXCR. The sample has some 480,000 distinct CDR3 sequences; roughly a third are singletons. Source: cultured PBMCs, taken from culture after CMV antigen stimulation. The source of these receptors is a human donor in good health (CMV status not recorded). Some clones in this sample may be carry-over from other donors' samples.

V is TRBV9 and J is TRBJ2-3; 8 positions match TRBD2. The V and J ends lost 0 bases and 2 bases, in that order; junction bases with no gene match: 11. CDR1 and CDR2 (germline): SGDLS, YYNGEE. The CDR3 has 18 residues. CDR3 nucleotide sequence: TGTGCCAGCAGCGTAGGAACTAGCGGCCAAAGGTACACAGATACGCAGTATTTT. It yields the protein CASSVGTSGQRYTDTQYF. Full variable domain (remainder filled in from reference TRBV9 and TRBJ2-3): DSGVTQTPKHLITATGQRVTLRCSPRSGDLSVYWYQQSLDQGLQFLIQYYNGEERAKGNILERFSAQQFPDLHSELNLSSLELGDSALYFCASSVGTSGQRYTDTQYFGPGTRLTVL.

The V gene is TRBV7-4, the J gene TRBJ1-5; D call uncertain. The CDR3 spans 16 residues. Trimming pared 0 bases from V and 4 bases from J, leaving 13 bases between. CDR1 is SGHVT and CDR2 is SQSDAQ in the germline V gene. The CDR3 protein is CASSLARGQENQPQHF. The CDR3 DNA is TGTGCCAGCAGCTTAGCGCGGGGTCAGGAAAATCAGCCCCAGCATTTT.

V gene TRBV3-1 combines with J gene TRBJ2-1; 7 bases align to TRBD2. CDR1 and CDR2 (germline): LGHDT, YNNKEL (reference sequence). With V trimmed by 3 bases and J by 7 bases, 9 bases remained unmatched. This CDR3 is built from 15 residues. CDR3 loop: CASSHRAGAVNEQFF. In nucleotides, the CDR3 is TGTGCCAGCAGCCATCGGGCGGGAGCGGTGAATGAGCAGTTCTTC.

This rearrangement joins TRBV19 to TRBJ2-1; the D gene could be TRBD1 or TRBD2 (5 bases each). This CDR3 is built from 15 residues. V lost 6 bases and J 0 bases, leaving 12 bases between the germline ends. Germline V gene data show CDR1 as LNHDA and CDR2 as SQIVND (reference sequence). This CDR3 is CASRLGASSYNEQFF. In DNA form, the CDR3 reads TGTGCCAGTAGACTAGGGGCAAGCTCCTACAATGAGCAGTTCTTC. Using reference TRBV19 and TRBJ2-1 for the parts outside the CDR3, the full variable domain is DGGITQSPKYLFRKEGQNVTLSCEQNLNHDAMYWYRQDPGQGLRLIYYSQIVNDFQKGDIAEGYSVSREKKESFPLTVTSAQKNPTAFYLCASRLGASSYNEQFFGPGTRLTVL.

This chain uses TRBV5-1 with TRBJ2-7, with 9 bases matching TRBD1. V dropped 5 bases and J dropped 6; count of bases not matched to a gene: 9. This CDR3 region has 14 residues. The V gene's germline CDR1 is SGHRS and CDR2 YFSETQ. The CDR3 spells CASRPRTGVIEQYF. In nucleotides, the CDR3 is TGCGCCAGCAGACCCAGGACAGGGGTTATCGAGCAGTACTTC. Full variable domain (missing parts from reference TRBV5-1 and TRBJ2-7): KAGVTQTPRYLIKTRGQQVTLSCSPISGHRSVSWYQQTPGQGLQFLFEYFSETQRNKGNFPGRFSGRQFSNSRSEMNVSTLELGDSALYLCASRPRTGVIEQYFGPGTRLTVT.

CDR3 sequence reads: CASSFTGIHEQYV. For the CDR3, the DNA is TGTGCCAGCAGTTTCACGGGAATCCACGAGCAGTACGTC. The chain carries TRBV12-3 or TRBV12-4 and TRBJ2-7; D is perhaps TRBD2 (5 bases). The V and J ends lost 3 bases and 5 bases respectively, with 11 bases between them. CDR3 length equals 13 residues.

V and J are TRBV15 and TRBJ2-5, with TRBD2 matching 10 bases. The CDR3 is 16 amino acids. V was pared by 3 bases and J by 5 bases, with 9 bases of the junction left unmatched. Germline CDR1 LNHNV, CDR2 YYDKDF (reference sequence). This chain's CDR3 is CATSSDLAGDYETQYF. The CDR3, as DNA: TGTGCCACCAGCAGCGATCTAGCGGGAGATTATGAGACCCAGTACTTC.

The genes are TRBV27 and TRBJ2-5; D may match TRBD1 or TRBD2 (5 bases each). CDR1 MNHEY and CDR2 SMNVEV come from the germline V gene (reference sequence). The ends were cut back, 6 bases at V and 3 bases at J, with 20 bases in the middle. The length of the CDR3 is 16 residues. The CDR3 protein is CASSPVGTAAKETQYF. DNA for the CDR3: TGTGCCAGCAGCCCAGTCGGGACCGCGGCCAAAGAGACCCAGTACTTC.

The V and J genes are TRBV29-1 and TRBJ2-7; D assignment may be TRBD1 or TRBD2 (6 bases each). Trimming removed 6 bases at V and 4 bases at J, with 22 bases between. Germline V gene sequence: CDR1 SQVTM, CDR2 ANQGSEA. This CDR3 comprises 15 residues. The CDR3 DNA reads TGCAGCGTCGCCAGAGGGGGGTGGGAGAATTACGAGCAGTACTTC. Its protein product is CSVARGGWENYEQYF.

This clonotype has just a few counts. The rearrangement joins TRBV12-3 or TRBV12-4 to TRBJ2-1, with TRBD2 matching 7 bases. CDR3 length: 15 residues. The trim removed 6 bases at V and 4 bases at J, leaving 9 bases unmatched. The CDR3 DNA follows: TGTGCCAGCAGACCAGCTAGCGGTCCATACAATGAGCAGTTCTTC. It codes for CASRPASGPYNEQFF.

With regard to this clonotype: The junction departs from germline at one end; a sequencing error may be responsible. The J gene is TRBJ2-1, the V gene TRBV7-1; TRBD2 aligns across 7 bases. TRBV7-1 belongs to the ORF category, with a function that is uncertain. The CDR3 loop spans 16 amino acids. Written as DNA, the CDR3 is TGTGCCAGCAGCCCTCCCGCTCGGGACTCCTTGGGAGGACTAGTCTTC. The encoded protein is CASSPPARDSLGGLVF.

The chain is built from TRBV4-1 and TRBJ2-1, with D unresolved. Between the trimmed V and J ends, which lost 2 bases and 8 bases, there was a span of 16 bases. CDR1 is MGHRA and CDR2 is YSYEKL in the germline V gene. CDR3 size: 15 residues. The CDR3 bases are TGCGCCAGCAGCCAACGGGCAATAGGGTTGTATGAGCAGTTCTTC. Protein: CASSQRAIGLYEQFF.

This chain connects TRBV7-2 to TRBJ2-7; 8 bases align to TRBD1. The CDR3 runs 15 residues. V dropped 5 bases and J dropped 4; count of bases not matched to a gene: 10. Germline CDR1 SGHTA, CDR2 FQGNSA. The CDR3 reads CASSPDRGSPYEQYF. The CDR3 DNA follows: TGTGCCAGCAGCCCCGACAGGGGTTCGCCATACGAGCAGTACTTC.

This clonotype has more than one count but fewer than ten. The chain uses TRBV28 and TRBJ2-7, with 12 bases aligning to TRBD1. Germline CDR1 and CDR2: MDHEN and SYDVKM. The CDR3 covers 15 residues. Trimming removed 4 bases from V and 3 bases from J; junction bases left unmatched: 4. Here the CDR3 reads CASSSGTGGVYEQYF. The CDR3 bases are TGTGCCAGCAGTTCTGGGACAGGGGGCGTCTACGAGCAGTACTTC.

This clonotype occurred many times. This sequence joins TRBV20-1 and TRBJ1-1; D unclear. The CDR3 length is 13 residues. Trimming shortened V by 0 bases and J by 0 bases, and 5 bases separated the two germline ends. Germline V lookup: CDR1 DFQATT, CDR2 SNEGSKA (reference sequence). The CDR3 DNA follows: TGCAGTGCTAGAGATAGGTTGAACACTGAAGCTTTCTTT. Encoded protein: CSARDRLNTEAFF.